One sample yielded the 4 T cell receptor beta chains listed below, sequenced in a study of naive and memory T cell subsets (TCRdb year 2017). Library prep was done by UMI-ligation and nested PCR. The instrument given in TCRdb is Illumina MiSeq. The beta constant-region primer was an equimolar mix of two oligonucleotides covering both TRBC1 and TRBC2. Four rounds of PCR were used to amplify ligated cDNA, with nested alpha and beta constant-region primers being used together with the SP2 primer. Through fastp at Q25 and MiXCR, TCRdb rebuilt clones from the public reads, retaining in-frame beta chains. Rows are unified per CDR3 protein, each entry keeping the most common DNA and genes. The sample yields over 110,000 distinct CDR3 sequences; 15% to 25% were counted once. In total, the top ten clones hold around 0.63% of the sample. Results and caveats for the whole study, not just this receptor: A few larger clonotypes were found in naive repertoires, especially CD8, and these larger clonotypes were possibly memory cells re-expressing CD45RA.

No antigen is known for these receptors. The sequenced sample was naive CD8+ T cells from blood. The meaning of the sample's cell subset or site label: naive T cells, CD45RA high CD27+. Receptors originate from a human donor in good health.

The CDR3 DNA reads TGTGCCATCTCCGTCAGATCCTACAATGAGCAGTTCTTC. As protein: CAISVRSYNEQFF. The V gene is TRBV10-3, the J gene TRBJ2-1; unclear D gene. Trimming took 8 bases from V and 1 from J, leaving 9 bases between them. Germline V gives CDR1 ENHRY, CDR2 SYGVKD. The CDR3 totals 13 residues.

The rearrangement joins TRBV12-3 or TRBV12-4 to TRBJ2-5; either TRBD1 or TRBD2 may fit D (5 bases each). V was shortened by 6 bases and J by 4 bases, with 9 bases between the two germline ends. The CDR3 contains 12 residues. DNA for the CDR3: TGTGCCAGCAGATGGGACCGAGAGACCCAGTACTTC. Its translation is CASRWDRETQYF.

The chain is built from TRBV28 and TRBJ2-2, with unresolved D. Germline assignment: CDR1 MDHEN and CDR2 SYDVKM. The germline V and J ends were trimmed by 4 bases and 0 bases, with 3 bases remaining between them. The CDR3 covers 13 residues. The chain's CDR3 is CASSSTNTGELFF. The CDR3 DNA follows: TGTGCCAGCAGTTCAACGAACACCGGGGAGCTGTTTTTT.

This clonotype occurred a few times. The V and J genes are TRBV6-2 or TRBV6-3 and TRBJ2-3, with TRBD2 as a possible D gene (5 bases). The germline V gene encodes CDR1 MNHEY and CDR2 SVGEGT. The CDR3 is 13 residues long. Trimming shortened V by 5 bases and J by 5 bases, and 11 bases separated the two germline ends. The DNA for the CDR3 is TGTGCCAGCAGTAGCCGGACTCGAGATACGCAGTATTTT. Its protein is CASSSRTRDTQYF.